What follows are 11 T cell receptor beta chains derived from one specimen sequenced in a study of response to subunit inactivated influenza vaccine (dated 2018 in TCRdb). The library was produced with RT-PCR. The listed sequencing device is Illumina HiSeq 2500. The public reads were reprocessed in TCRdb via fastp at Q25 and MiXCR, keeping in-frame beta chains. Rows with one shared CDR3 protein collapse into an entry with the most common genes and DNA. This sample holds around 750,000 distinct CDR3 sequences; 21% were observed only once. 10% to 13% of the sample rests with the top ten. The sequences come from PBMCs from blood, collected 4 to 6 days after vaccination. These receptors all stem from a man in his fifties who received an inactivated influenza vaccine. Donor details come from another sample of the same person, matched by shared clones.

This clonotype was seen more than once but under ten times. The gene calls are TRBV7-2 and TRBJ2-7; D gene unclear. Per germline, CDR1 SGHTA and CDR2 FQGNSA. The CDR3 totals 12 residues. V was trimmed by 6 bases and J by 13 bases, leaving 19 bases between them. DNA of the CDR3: TGTGCCAGCAGTCCAGGCGGCGGCTTTCAATACTTC. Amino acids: CASSPGGGFQYF. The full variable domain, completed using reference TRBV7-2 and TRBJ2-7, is GAGVSQSPSNKVTEKGKDVELRCDPISGHTALYWYRQSLGQGLEFLIYFQGNSAPDKSGLPSDRFSAERTGGSVSTLTIQRTQQEDSAVYLCASSPGGGFQYFGPGTRLTVT.

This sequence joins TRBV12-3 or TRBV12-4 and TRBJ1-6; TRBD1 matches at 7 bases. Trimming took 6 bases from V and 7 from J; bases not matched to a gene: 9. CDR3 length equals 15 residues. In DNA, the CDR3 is TGTGCCAGCAGACCACCCGGGACAGTAAATTCACCCCTCCACTTT. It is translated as CASRPPGTVNSPLHF.

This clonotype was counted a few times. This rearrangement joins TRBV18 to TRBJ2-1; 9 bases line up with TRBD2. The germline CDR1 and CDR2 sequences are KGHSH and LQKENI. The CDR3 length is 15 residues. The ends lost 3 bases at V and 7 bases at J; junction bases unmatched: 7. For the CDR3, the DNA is TGTGCCAGCTCACCCTTTGCGGGGGGGCTTAATGAGCAGTTCTTC. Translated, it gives CASSPFAGGLNEQFF.

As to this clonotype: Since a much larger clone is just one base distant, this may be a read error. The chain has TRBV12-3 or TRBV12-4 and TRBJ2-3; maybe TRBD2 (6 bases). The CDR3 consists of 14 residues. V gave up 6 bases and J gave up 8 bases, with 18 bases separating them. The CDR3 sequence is CASSPVIRGTTQYF. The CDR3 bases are TGTGCCAGCAGCCCTGTAATCCGCGGGACTACGCAGTATTTT.

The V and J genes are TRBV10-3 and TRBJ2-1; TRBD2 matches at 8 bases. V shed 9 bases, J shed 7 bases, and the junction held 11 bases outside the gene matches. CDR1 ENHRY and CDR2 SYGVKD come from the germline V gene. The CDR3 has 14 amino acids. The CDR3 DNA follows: TGTGCCATAGGCCCGTCGGGGGGGGGTAATGAGCAGTTCTTC. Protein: CAIGPSGGGNEQFF.

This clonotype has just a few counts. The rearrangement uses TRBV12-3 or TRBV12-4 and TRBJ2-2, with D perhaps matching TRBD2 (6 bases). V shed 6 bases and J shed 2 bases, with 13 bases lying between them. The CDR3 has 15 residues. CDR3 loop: CASSLPAGNTGELFF. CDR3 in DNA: TGTGCCAGCAGCCTCCCCGCGGGAAACACCGGGGAGCTGTTTTTT.

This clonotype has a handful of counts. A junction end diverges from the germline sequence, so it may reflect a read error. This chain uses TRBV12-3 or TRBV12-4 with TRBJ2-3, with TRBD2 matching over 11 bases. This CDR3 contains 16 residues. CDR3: CASNLAGGSKTDTQYF. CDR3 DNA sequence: TGTGCCAGCAATTTAGCGGGGGGGTCCAAAACAGATACGCAGTATTTT.

CDR3 in amino acids: CASSLLKGATNEKLFF. As DNA, the CDR3 is TGTGCCAGCAGCTTGTTAAAGGGAGCAACTAATGAAAAACTGTTTTTT. The chain joins TRBV5-5 to TRBJ1-4, with D uncertain. The CDR3 extends over 16 amino acids. Germline CDR1 is SGHKS and CDR2 is YYEKEE (reference sequence). The V gene lost 1 base and the J gene lost 0 bases, with 10 bases spanning the gap.

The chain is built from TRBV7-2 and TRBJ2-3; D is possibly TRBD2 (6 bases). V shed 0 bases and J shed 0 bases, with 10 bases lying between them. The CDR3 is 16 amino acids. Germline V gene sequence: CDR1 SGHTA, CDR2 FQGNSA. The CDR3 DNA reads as TGTGCCAGCAGCTTAGCCGGACTACCAAGCACAGATACGCAGTATTTT. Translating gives CASSLAGLPSTDTQYF.

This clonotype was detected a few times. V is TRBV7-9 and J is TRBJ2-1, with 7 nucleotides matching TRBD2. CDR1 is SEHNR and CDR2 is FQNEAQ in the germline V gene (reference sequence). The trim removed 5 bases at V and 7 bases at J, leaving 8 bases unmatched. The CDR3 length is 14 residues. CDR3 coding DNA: TGTGCCAGCAGCCCGCCCGGACTAGATAATGAGCAGTTCTTC. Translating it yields CASSPPGLDNEQFF.

The CDR3 reads CASSLGATHNYGYTF. CDR3 DNA: TGCGCCAGCAGCTTGGGGGCAACCCATAACTATGGCTACACCTTC. J is TRBJ1-2 and V is TRBV5-1; D is unclear. CDR1 and CDR2 from the germline V gene are SGHRS and YFSETQ. The CDR3 is made up of 15 amino acids. The V end lost 0 bases, the J end lost 1 base, and 10 bases lay between the germline ends.